Below, 27 T cell receptor beta chains from the same sample are listed, as sequenced in a study of shared clonotypes between healthy human individuals. TCRdb's table, derived via immunoSEQ multiplex PCR, lists solely in-frame clones and lacks some. This table holds just over 2,000,000 clones, 95% found once. The sample was naive CD4+ T cells sorted from blood. Documented subset: CD45RA+ positively selected. The receptors were gathered from a man in his late teens or twenties in good health.

The rearrangement uses TRBV6-6 and TRBJ1-2; D unclear. CDR1 and CDR2 from the germline V gene are MNHNY and SVGAGI (reference sequence). CDR3 size: 14 residues. V lost 5 bases to trimming and J lost 8 bases, with 18 bases between them. In DNA form, the CDR3 reads TGTGCCAGCAGTACCCGCGGAGGGCTGATAGGCTACACCTTC. Its protein is CASSTRGGLIGYTF.

This sequence joins TRBV5-6 and TRBJ2-7, with no clear D. Trimming removed 0 bases from V and 3 bases from J, with 10 bases in between. Germline V gene lookup returns CDR1 SGHDT and CDR2 YYEEEE. The CDR3 has 14 amino acids. The CDR3 DNA reads TGTGCCAGCAGCTTGGGGAGACCCAGCTACGAGCAGTACTTC. Its translation: CASSLGRPSYEQYF.

This chain connects TRBV13 to TRBJ2-5, with D possibly matching TRBD1 (6 bases). The germline V and J ends were trimmed by 5 bases and 5 bases, with 12 bases remaining between them. Germline CDR1 and CDR2: PRHDT and FYEKMQ (reference sequence). The CDR3 has 13 amino acids. Written as DNA, the CDR3 is TGTGCCAGCAGCCACAGGGTGCGGGAGACCCAGTACTTC. Translating gives CASSHRVRETQYF.

This clone has a single count. V usage is TRBV6-6 and J usage is TRBJ1-2; 7 bases match TRBD1. The V and J ends lost 6 bases and 0 bases, in that order; junction bases with no gene match: 7. Germline CDR1 reads MNHNY; CDR2 reads SVGAGI (reference sequence). The CDR3 is made up of 15 amino acids. CDR3 nucleotides: TGTGCCAGCAGCCCTGGACAGGTTTCTAACTATGGCTACACCTTC. This sequence encodes CASSPGQVSNYGYTF.

The count of this clone is one. The CDR3 DNA follows: TGTGCCAGCAGTTCCCGTCCTCCGGCCCAGGGGGCGGGTGGCTACACCTTC. Translated: CASSSRPPAQGAGGYTF. V usage is TRBV2 and J usage is TRBJ1-2; 8 bases agree with TRBD1. CDR3 length equals 17 residues. With V trimmed by 5 bases and J by 7 bases, 18 bases remained unmatched. Germline V gene lookup returns CDR1 SNHLY and CDR2 FYNNEI.

The chain links TRBV10-1 to TRBJ1-1; weak D call: TRBD1 (5 bases). The V gene lost 3 bases and the J gene lost 7 bases, with 12 bases spanning the gap. Germline values: CDR1 WNHNN, CDR2 SYGVQD (reference sequence). The CDR3 runs 13 residues. In DNA, the CDR3 is TGCGCCAGCAGTGAAGGGGATCGGGTTGAAGCTTTCTTT. This translates into CASSEGDRVEAFF.

This chain uses TRBV7-9 with TRBJ2-2; D is unclear. This CDR3 spans 13 amino acids. Trimming pared 1 base from V and 6 bases from J, leaving 6 bases between. Germline CDR1 is SEHNR and CDR2 is FQNEAQ (reference sequence). CDR3 loop: CASSLVISGELFF. The CDR3 coding sequence is TGTGCCAGCAGCTTAGTAATTTCCGGGGAGCTGTTTTTT.

The chain joins TRBV18 to TRBJ1-2; D is ambiguous. The V end was cut by 3 bases, the J end by 4 bases, with 9 bases between. There are 13 residues in the CDR3. CDR1 is KGHSH and CDR2 is LQKENI in the germline V gene. The CDR3 sequence is CASSPKVSYGYTF. CDR3 sequence (DNA): TGTGCCAGCTCACCGAAGGTTTCCTATGGCTACACCTTC.

The chain recombines TRBV5-4 with TRBJ2-3; 10 bases match TRBD2. The germline gives CDR1 SGHNT, CDR2 YYREEE (reference sequence). There are 17 residues in the CDR3. Losses at the gene ends were 5 bases for V and 5 bases for J; bases not matched to a gene: 14. The CDR3 loop is CASRPTSTSGVGDTQYF. The CDR3 coding sequence is TGTGCCAGCAGGCCGACATCTACTAGCGGGGTAGGAGATACGCAGTATTTT.

This chain joins TRBV29-1 and TRBJ2-1; 8 bases are a match to TRBD1. V shed 6 bases, J shed 2 bases, and the junction held 3 bases outside the gene matches. Per germline, CDR1 SQVTM and CDR2 ANQGSEA. There are 13 residues in the CDR3. CDR3 sequence reads: CSVDREAYNEQFF. DNA for the CDR3: TGCAGCGTGGACAGGGAGGCCTACAATGAGCAGTTCTTC.

This chain connects TRBV5-5 to TRBJ1-6; 9 positions agree with TRBD1. The length of the CDR3 is 15 residues. J gave up 8 bases and V 2 bases, and 5 bases lay outside the gene matches. The V gene's germline CDR1 is SGHKS and CDR2 YYEKEE (reference sequence). CDR3: CASSFADRGYSPLHF. CDR3 DNA sequence: TGTGCCAGCAGCTTTGCGGACAGGGGATATTCACCCCTCCACTTT.

The J gene is TRBJ2-5, the V gene TRBV30, with D tentatively TRBD1 or TRBD2 (5 bases each). V was pared by 3 bases and J by 3 bases, with 14 bases between. The CDR3 has 14 residues. Per the germline V gene, CDR1 is GTSNPN and CDR2 is SVGIG (reference sequence). CDR3 in amino acids: CAWRLSGTKETQYF. DNA of the CDR3: TGTGCCTGGAGATTATCCGGGACCAAAGAGACCCAGTACTTC.

This chain links TRBV7-9 with TRBJ1-3; TRBD1 matches 7 bases. Germline values: CDR1 SEHNR, CDR2 FQNEAQ (reference sequence). This CDR3 is 16 amino acids long. The V gene end was trimmed by 5 bases and the J gene end by 0 bases; junction bases not matched to a gene: 7. CDR3 in amino acids: CASSLGQANSGNTIYF. The DNA of the CDR3 is TGTGCCAGCAGCCTAGGACAGGCGAACTCTGGAAACACCATATATTTT.

This clone was recorded only once. This chain joins TRBV5-1 and TRBJ1-1, with D possibly TRBD1 on 5 matching bases. Trimming left V 6 bases short and J 4 bases short, with 16 bases between. This CDR3 is built from 14 residues. CDR1 and CDR2 from the germline V gene are SGHRS and YFSETQ. CDR3 sequence: CASTQGGVGTEAFF. In DNA form, the CDR3 reads TGCGCCAGCACCCAGGGAGGGGTTGGCACTGAAGCTTTCTTT. Filled out from reference TRBV5-1 and TRBJ1-1, the complete variable domain reads KAGVTQTPRYLIKTRGQQVTLSCSPISGHRSVSWYQQTPGQGLQFLFEYFSETQRNKGNFPGRFSGRQFSNSRSEMNVSTLELGDSALYLCASTQGGVGTEAFFGQGTRLTVV.

The chain recombines TRBV30 with TRBJ2-7; 8 positions match TRBD1. CDR3 length: 17 amino acids. The germline CDR1 and CDR2 sequences are GTSNPN and SVGIG (reference sequence). V lost 0 bases and J lost 0; bases outside the gene matches: 10. CDR3 nucleotide sequence: TGTGCCTGGAGTGTTGGACAGGGAAGGCCGCACTCCTACGAGCAGTACTTC. It yields the protein CAWSVGQGRPHSYEQYF. Variable domain in full (rest from reference TRBV30 and TRBJ2-7): SQTIHQWPATLVQPVGSPLSLECTVEGTSNPNLYWYRQAAGRGLQLLFYSVGIGQISSEVPQNLSASRPQDRQFILSSKKLLLSDSGFYLCAWSVGQGRPHSYEQYFGPGTRLTVT.

This clone was seen only once. This chain connects TRBV6-6 to TRBJ2-1, with TRBD2 matching 8 bases. The CDR3 contains 14 residues. CDR1 is MNHNY and CDR2 is SVGAGI in the germline V gene (reference sequence). The junction had 11 bases not matched to a gene; V was cut back by 8 bases and J by 8 bases. The CDR3 loop reads CASWRQRENHEQFF. DNA of the CDR3: TGTGCCAGCTGGCGTCAGCGGGAGAACCATGAGCAGTTCTTC.

This chain uses TRBV5-1 with TRBJ2-1, with D possibly matching TRBD2 (5 bases). CDR1 is SGHRS, CDR2 YFSETQ, per germline. The ends were cut back, 4 bases at V and 9 bases at J, with 20 bases in the middle. The CDR3 covers 15 residues. The CDR3 DNA sequence: TGCGCCAGCAGCCCCCCCGCATCCGGGGTTAGTGAGCAGTTCTTC. Translation: CASSPPASGVSEQFF.

In DNA, the CDR3 is TGCAGCGTTGAAGTCCGAGGGACGGCGAACACTGAAGCTTTCTTT. Protein product: CSVEVRGTANTEAFF. The V call is TRBV29-1, the J call TRBJ1-1; D is possibly TRBD1 (5 bases). Trimming stripped 1 base from V and 1 base from J, with 13 bases between. Germline loops: CDR1 SQVTM, CDR2 ANQGSEA. CDR3 length: 15 residues.

The V gene is TRBV5-4, the J gene TRBJ1-2, with D tentatively TRBD1 (6 bases). V was cut by 4 bases and J by 2 bases, with 9 bases left in between. CDR1 and CDR2 (germline): SGHNT, YYREEE (reference sequence). CDR3 size: 13 residues. The CDR3 spells CASSIQGNYGYTF. The CDR3 DNA is TGTGCCAGCAGCATACAGGGAAACTATGGCTACACCTTC.

This chain joins TRBV28 and TRBJ1-1; D is ambiguous. Germline loops: CDR1 MDHEN, CDR2 SYDVKM. With 7 bases removed from V and 5 bases from J, the gap between germline ends came to 14 bases. This CDR3 is built from 13 residues. The CDR3 DNA is TGTGCCAGCACCGGGCCCCGCGGAACTGAAGCTTTCTTT. It translates to CASTGPRGTEAFF.

This clone was detected only once. The gene calls are TRBV5-1 and TRBJ2-1; maybe TRBD2 (5 bases). V lost 2 bases and J 4 bases, leaving 10 bases between the germline ends. The length of the CDR3 is 14 residues. Germline CDR1 is SGHRS and CDR2 is YFSETQ. DNA for the CDR3: TGCGCCAGCAGCTTACCTAGCCCATACAATGAGCAGTTCTTC. Translated, it gives CASSLPSPYNEQFF.

The rearrangement links TRBV6-5 to TRBJ2-1, with D perhaps TRBD2 (5 bases). The length of the CDR3 is 15 residues. Trimming stripped 6 bases from V and 1 base from J, with 13 bases between. CDR1 and CDR2 from the germline V gene are MNHEY and SVGAGI. The CDR3 bases are TGTGCCAGCAGACCGATCGAGCGGTCCTACAATGAGCAGTTCTTC. Protein sequence: CASRPIERSYNEQFF.

This chain joins TRBV6-1 and TRBJ1-5, with TRBD1 as a possible D gene (6 bases). V lost 5 bases to trimming and J lost 4 bases, with 15 bases between them. The V gene's germline CDR1 is MNHNS and CDR2 SASEGT. This CDR3 has 15 residues. The CDR3 sequence is CASSRGRQGNQPQHF. The CDR3 region has the DNA TGTGCCAGCAGTAGGGGACGCCAGGGGAATCAGCCCCAGCATTTT.

The gene calls are TRBV29-1 and TRBJ2-2; possibly TRBD1 for D (6 bases). The germline V gene has CDR1 SQVTM and CDR2 ANQGSEA. V lost 6 bases, J lost 5 bases, and 10 bases lay in between. The CDR3 runs 12 residues. The CDR3 sequence is CSVWTETGELFF. The DNA for the CDR3 is TGCAGCGTGTGGACAGAGACCGGGGAGCTGTTTTTT.

The chain joins TRBV10-1 to TRBJ2-5, with D maybe TRBD1 (5 bases). The CDR3 length is 13 residues. Per the germline V gene, CDR1 is WNHNN and CDR2 is SYGVQD (reference sequence). V dropped 6 bases and J dropped 5 bases, with 13 bases sitting between them. CDR3 DNA: TGCGCCAGCAGCCCCGGACCAGGGGAGACCCAGTACTTC. It translates to CASSPGPGETQYF.

The gene calls are TRBV9 and TRBJ2-3, with a weak D call TRBD2 (7 bases). Germline CDR1 SGDLS, CDR2 YYNGEE. The CDR3 loop spans 16 amino acids. V was cut by 2 bases and J by 6 bases, with 19 bases left in between. CDR3 sequence (DNA): TGTGCCAGCAGCGTCCTAGGGGGAGGGCCTTGGGATACGCAGTATTTT. It specifies CASSVLGGGPWDTQYF.

The genes are TRBV7-6 and TRBJ1-6, with D uncertain. Per the germline V gene, CDR1 is SGHVS and CDR2 is FNYEAQ. The CDR3 totals 13 residues. Trimming left V 1 base short and J 7 bases short, with 5 bases between. As DNA, the CDR3 is TGTGCCAGCAGCTTAGTCACCAATTCACCCCTCCACTTT. Amino acid sequence: CASSLVTNSPLHF.